This entry concerns a single TCR beta chain. Profiling relied on immunoSEQ multiplex PCR, and the TCRdb table lists in-frame clones only, not all of them. The sample has about 68,000 clones; roughly 85% are singletons. CDR1 and CDR2 from the germline V gene are MNHEY and SVGAGI. The CDR3 sequence is 15 residues long. With 3 bases clipped from V and 2 bases from J, the junction kept 2 bases outside the gene matches. The data originate from a study of blood T cell repertoires in COVID-19. This receptor was obtained from a man aged 25 to 40 with acute or convalescent COVID-19. Sequenced: peripheral blood. The chain uses TRBV6-5 and TRBJ2-2; 8 bases fit TRBD2. The CDR3 region has the DNA TGTGCCAGCAGTTATAGCGGGAAAAACACCGGGGAGCTGTTTTTT. Protein sequence: CASSYSGKNTGELFF.